These 10 T cell receptor beta chains were all obtained from the same sample, sequenced in a study of blood T cell repertoires in COVID-19 (TCRdb year 2020). Preparation of the library involved the immunoSEQ multiplex PCR assay. TCRdb's version of the immuneACCESS table is confined to in-frame rearrangements and falls short of the full clone set. An unresolved V gene accounts for under half of the shortfall where checked; the remainder is of unknown origin. Recorded for this sample are about 200,000 clones; 81% of them occurred a single time. The top ten constitute approximately 8.7% of the sample. The sequenced sample consisted of peripheral blood. The receptors shown here come from a woman of 80 years or more with acute or convalescent COVID-19.

The chain combines TRBV27 with TRBJ1-6; maybe TRBD1 (5 bases). Germline lookup yields CDR1 MNHEY and CDR2 SMNVEV (reference sequence). V lost 7 bases, J lost 6 bases, and 13 bases lay in between. This CDR3 is built from 14 residues. CDR3 loop: CASTQTRGNSPLHF. CDR3 nucleotide sequence: TGTGCCAGCACTCAGACTAGGGGTAATTCACCCCTCCACTTT.

The chain carries TRBV7-8 and TRBJ1-3; D is unclear. CDR1 SGHVS and CDR2 FQNEAQ come from the germline V gene. The germline V and J ends were trimmed by 0 bases and 5 bases, with 23 bases remaining between them. The CDR3 has 19 amino acids. CDR3 bases: TGTGCCAGCAGCTTAGCGACTAACCAAGACATTCTGGGGAGAAACACCATATATTTT. This gives the protein CASSLATNQDILGRNTIYF.

This clone occurred a few times. This chain uses TRBV13 with TRBJ2-3; 9 bases agree with TRBD1. Germline CDR1 is PRHDT and CDR2 is FYEKMQ (reference sequence). V gave up 6 bases and J gave up 3 bases; unmatched junction bases: 7. CDR3 length: 15 residues. CDR3 in DNA: TGTGCCAGCAGGCTACAGGGGGCGGCTACAGATACGCAGTATTTT. Its protein is CASRLQGAATDTQYF.

The CDR3 DNA reads as TGTGCCAGCAGCCAACACACTAGCGGGGGGGATACCTTTTACGAGCAGTACTTC. Translation: CASSQHTSGGDTFYEQYF. The V call is TRBV4-2, the J call TRBJ2-7; 13 bases are a match to TRBD2. From germline, CDR1 is LGHNA and CDR2 YNFKEQ. The length of the CDR3 is 18 residues. Trimming at V came to 2 bases and at J to 4 bases, leaving 11 bases not matched to a gene.

This clone was picked up many times. The chain combines TRBV19 with TRBJ2-1; 8 bases align to TRBD2. Trimming cost V 5 bases and J 8 bases; bases outside gene matches: 11. CDR1 LNHDA and CDR2 SQIVND come from the germline V gene (reference sequence). The CDR3 extends over 15 amino acids. CDR3 amino acids: CASSESSGSVYEQFF. The CDR3 DNA sequence: TGTGCCAGTAGTGAGTCGAGCGGGAGTGTCTATGAGCAGTTCTTC.

This clone has more than one count but fewer than ten. The chain links TRBV6-1 to TRBJ2-1, with 8 bases that match TRBD2. Trimming removed 3 bases from V and 8 bases from J; junction bases left unmatched: 9. There are 15 residues in the CDR3. Per germline, CDR1 MNHNS and CDR2 SASEGT. The CDR3 reads CASSDPWTSRYEQFF. The CDR3 nucleotides read TGTGCCAGCAGTGACCCGTGGACTAGCCGATATGAGCAGTTCTTC.

This clone was found a few times. The chain carries TRBV7-2 and TRBJ2-6, with TRBD1 matching 9 bases. This CDR3 has 18 residues. V dropped 5 bases and J dropped 0; count of bases not matched to a gene: 8. Germline V gene sequence: CDR1 SGHTA, CDR2 FQGNSA. CDR3 protein: CASSLGQGISSGANVLTF. The DNA of the CDR3 is TGTGCCAGCAGCCTCGGACAGGGGATAAGCTCTGGGGCCAACGTCCTGACTTTC. Full variable domain (remainder filled in from reference TRBV7-2 and TRBJ2-6): GAGVSQSPSNKVTEKGKDVELRCDPISGHTALYWYRQSLGQGLEFLIYFQGNSAPDKSGLPSDRFSAERTGGSVSTLTIQRTQQEDSAVYLCASSLGQGISSGANVLTFGAGSRLTVL.

V and J are TRBV5-1 and TRBJ2-7, with 10 bases fitting TRBD1. Trimming removed 6 bases from V and 5 bases from J; junction bases left unmatched: 14. Germline CDR1 SGHRS, CDR2 YFSETQ. The CDR3 runs 16 residues. The CDR3: CASTNGAGQGMDEQYF. The DNA for the CDR3 is TGCGCCAGCACCAATGGGGCGGGACAGGGGATGGACGAGCAGTACTTC.

The sample holds one count of this clone. This chain connects TRBV5-1 to TRBJ2-7; 9 bases align to TRBD1. With 3 bases clipped from V and 5 bases from J, the junction kept 9 bases outside the gene matches. The CDR3 is made up of 15 amino acids. Germline CDR1 SGHRS, CDR2 YFSETQ. Here the CDR3 reads CASSSLGQGSNEQYF. The DNA for the CDR3 is TGCGCCAGCAGCTCCCTGGGACAGGGTAGCAACGAGCAGTACTTC.

A word on this clone: The same CDR3 is also encoded by other DNA sequences in this sample. V is TRBV29-1 and J is TRBJ2-5; D not resolved. Trimming cost V 4 bases and J 5 bases, with 5 bases left between them. Per the germline V gene, CDR1 is SQVTM and CDR2 is ANQGSEA. CDR3 size: 10 residues. CDR3 in amino acids: CSVGAETQYF. The CDR3 DNA sequence: TGCAGCGTTGGAGCGGAGACCCAGTACTTC. Full variable domain (missing parts from reference TRBV29-1 and TRBJ2-5): SAVISQKPSRDICQRGTSLTIQCQVDSQVTMMFWYRQQPGQSLTLIATANQGSEATYESGFVIDKFPISRPNLTFSTLTVSNMSPEDSSIYLCSVGAETQYFGPGTRLLVL.